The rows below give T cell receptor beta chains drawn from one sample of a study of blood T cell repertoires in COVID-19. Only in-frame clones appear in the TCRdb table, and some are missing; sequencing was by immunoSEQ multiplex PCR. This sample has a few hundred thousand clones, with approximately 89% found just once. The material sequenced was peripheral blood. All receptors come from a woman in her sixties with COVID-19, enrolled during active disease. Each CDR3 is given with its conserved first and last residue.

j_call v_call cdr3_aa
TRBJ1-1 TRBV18 CASSLQPQLGGGDTEAFF
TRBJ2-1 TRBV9 CASSVELRGRNEQFF
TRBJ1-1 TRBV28 CASSLTLGGTEAFF
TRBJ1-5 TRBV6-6 CASSRTGGKASNQPQHF
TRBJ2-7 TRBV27 CASSFVRGRDTSYEQYF
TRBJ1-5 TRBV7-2 CASSRDSSNQPQHF
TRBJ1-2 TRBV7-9 CASSPSDRVWDGYTF
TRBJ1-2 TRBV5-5 CASSANRQGNYGYTF
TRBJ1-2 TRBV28 CASNRRDRGPRGYGYTF
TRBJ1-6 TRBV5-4 CASRPGGANNSPLHF